Presented here are 9 T cell receptor beta chains from one specimen sequenced in a study of blood T cells in healthy people across ages. A sample-barcoded 5' primer and a J-beta primer mix were used in a second PCR of about 7 to 12 cycles. Each CDR3 protein gets one entry after TCRdb re-called the 5' RACE reads with MiXCR. This sample has approximately 830,000 distinct CDR3 sequences; around 62% occur once, and the top ten carry roughly 26%. Input material: blood. These receptor sequences come from a man younger than 40 in good health.

The chain links TRBV28 to TRBJ2-1; D is ambiguous. The CDR3 extends over 11 amino acids. Looked up from germline, CDR1 is MDHEN and CDR2 is SYDVKM. V was pared by 7 bases and J by 7 bases, with 8 bases between. The CDR3: CASTVTNEQFF. DNA of the CDR3: TGTGCCAGCACTGTTACGAATGAGCAGTTCTTC. The full variable domain, in which reference TRBV28 and TRBJ2-1 provide the parts outside the CDR3, is DVKVTQSSRYLVKRTGEKVFLECVQDMDHENMFWYRQDPGLGLRLIYFSYDVKMKEKGDIPEGYSVSREKKERFSLILESASTNQTSMYLCASTVTNEQFFGPGTRLTVL.

The rearrangement joins TRBV7-2 to TRBJ2-4; TRBD1 aligns across 7 bases. V dropped 5 bases and J dropped 4; count of bases not matched to a gene: 8. The CDR3 is 15 residues long. Germline-derived CDR1 and CDR2 are SGHTA and FQGNSA. The CDR3 region is CASSRGQTAKNIQYF. CDR3 coding DNA: TGTGCCAGCAGCCGGGGACAGACCGCTAAAAACATTCAGTACTTC. Filled out from reference TRBV7-2 and TRBJ2-4, the complete variable domain reads GAGVSQSPSNKVTEKGKDVELRCDPISGHTALYWYRQSLGQGLEFLIYFQGNSAPDKSGLPSDRFSAERTGGSVSTLTIQRTQQEDSAVYLCASSRGQTAKNIQYFGAGTRLSVL.

This clonotype was counted only a few times. This chain connects TRBV9 to TRBJ2-7; D not resolved. Trimming pared 0 bases from V and 0 bases from J, leaving 10 bases between. The germline CDR1 and CDR2 sequences are SGDLS and YYNGEE. The CDR3 has 15 residues. Written as DNA, the CDR3 is TGTGCCAGCAGCGTAGGAGGCCTGCTCTCCTACGAGCAGTACTTC. This sequence encodes CASSVGGLLSYEQYF.

This clonotype was picked up one time. The CDR3 bases are TGCAGTGCGGGGCGGGGGGGCCAGTTCAATGAGCAGTTCTTC. This encodes CSAGRGGQFNEQFF. The chain recombines TRBV20-1 with TRBJ2-1; the match to TRBD2 covers 9 bases. The V gene's germline CDR1 is DFQATT and CDR2 SNEGSKA (reference sequence). The CDR3 sequence is 14 residues long. After removal of 6 bases from V and 6 bases from J, the junction contained 9 bases not matched to a gene.

The chain is built from TRBV5-1 and TRBJ2-1; D possibly corresponds to TRBD2 (7 bases). Trimming took 4 bases from V and 8 from J, leaving 16 bases between them. Germline CDR1 is SGHRS and CDR2 is YFSETQ. The CDR3 is made up of 14 amino acids. The CDR3 loop is CASSPLRGGYEQFF. For the CDR3, the DNA is TGCGCCAGCAGCCCCCTTAGGGGGGGATATGAGCAGTTCTTC.

The chain employs TRBV10-3 and TRBJ2-3; TRBD2 might be the D (5 bases). There are 15 residues in the CDR3. Germline loops: CDR1 ENHRY, CDR2 SYGVKD. V gave up 8 bases and J gave up 0 bases, with 15 bases separating them. CDR3 bases: TGTGCCATCTTGAGGGAGACACCTAGCACAGATACGCAGTATTTT. This gives the protein CAILRETPSTDTQYF.

This chain links TRBV20-1 with TRBJ1-4; D is uncertain. V was pared by 0 bases and J by 7 bases, with 12 bases between. The CDR3 loop spans 14 amino acids. Germline V CDR1 and CDR2: DFQATT, SNEGSKA (reference sequence). CDR3 amino acids: CSARDRRAGEKLFF. The CDR3 bases are TGCAGTGCTAGAGATAGGAGGGCGGGTGAAAAACTGTTTTTT.

The rearrangement links TRBV7-9 to TRBJ1-2; D might be TRBD1 (5 bases). The germline V gene has CDR1 SEHNR and CDR2 FQNEAQ (reference sequence). CDR3 length: 15 residues. The V and J ends lost 6 bases and 4 bases respectively, with 18 bases between them. In DNA, the CDR3 is TGTGCCAGCAGAGCAGATGGGGCGCAGGGCTATGGCTACACCTTC. Protein product: CASRADGAQGYGYTF.

The chain carries TRBV28 and TRBJ2-1; perhaps TRBD2 as D (6 bases). Trimming removed 6 bases from V and 0 bases from J, with 12 bases in between. Germline CDR1 MDHEN, CDR2 SYDVKM. The CDR3 has 15 amino acids. In DNA, the CDR3 is TGTGCCAGCAGCTCCGCCGGGAGCTCCTACAATGAGCAGTTCTTC. Translation: CASSSAGSSYNEQFF.